This T cell receptor (beta chain) was retrieved from a study of T cell repertoires in cytomegalovirus infection. TCRdb ran MiXCR on the reads and lists one entry per CDR3 protein. Of 570,000 or so distinct CDR3 sequences in the sample, around 40% were seen once. As for this clonotype: Antigen: not known.

With 4 bases removed from V and 10 bases from J, the gap between germline ends came to 14 bases. Germline V CDR1 and CDR2: SGHVS, FNYEAQ. The CDR3 runs to 14 residues. The genes are TRBV7-6 and TRBJ1-6, with D tentatively TRBD1 (5 bases). The clonotype originates from a human donor in good health (CMV status not recorded). Some clones in this sample may be carry-over from other donors' samples. The sample in question was cultured PBMCs, obtained from culture after CMV antigen stimulation. The CDR3, as DNA: TGTGCCAGCAGCTCTTCAGGGAGTGAATCACCCCTCCACTTT. It yields the protein CASSSSGSESPLHF. The full variable domain, completed using reference TRBV7-6 and TRBJ1-6, is GAGVSQSPRYKVTKRGQDVALRCDPISGHVSLYWYRQALGQGPEFLTYFNYEAQQDKSGLPNDRFSAERPEGSISTLTIQRTEQRDSAMYRCASSSSGSESPLHFGNGTRLTVT.